This T cell receptor (beta chain) was documented in a study of cytomegalovirus exposure and HLA in healthy donors. Study-level information: When roughly 420 donors were genotyped, about 81% of them were found to fall in the Caucasian-associated ancestry cluster. Findings of the study overall: TCR beta sequences numbering around 15,000 were associated with HLA alleles at 0.05 false discovery rate in a later analysis. Investigators reported 150 to 200 TCR beta chains as tied to cytomegalovirus.

The germline CDR1 and CDR2 sequences are SGHTA and FQGNSA. V trimming: 4 bases; J trimming: 3 bases; junction bases outside the gene matches: 1. The CDR3 runs 13 residues. A remark on this clone: As yet, its antigen is unknown.

Vbeta (60) and Jbeta (13) primers were used in the PCR. Per the study methods: Later analysis identified roughly 82 million unique TCR beta chains, around 10 million shared. The assay was immunoSEQ multiplex PCR, and TCRdb's table has in-frame clones only and misses some. V and J calls and clone size are given by that table; D and trimming were obtained from the DNA. The sample lists approximately 190,000 clones; about four fifths were seen once. This TCR was sampled from a man aged 40-55 years in good health and CMV-seropositive. The V and J genes are TRBV7-2 and TRBJ2-7; 9 bases are a match to TRBD1. Input material: PBMCs. CDR3 amino acids: CASSWTGVYEQYF. The CDR3 coding sequence is TGTGCCAGCAGCTGGACAGGGGTCTACGAGCAGTACTTC. Combining the CDR3 with reference TRBV7-2 and TRBJ2-7 gives the whole variable domain GAGVSQSPSNKVTEKGKDVELRCDPISGHTALYWYRQSLGQGLEFLIYFQGNSAPDKSGLPSDRFSAERTGGSVSTLTIQRTQQEDSAVYLCASSWTGVYEQYFGPGTRLTVT.